Sequencing of this T cell receptor beta chain was carried out in a study of CD8 T cells in ankylosing spondylitis. Via MiXCR, TCRdb re-called the 5' RACE reads, giving one row per CDR3 protein. The data contain approximately 35,000 distinct CDR3 sequences, over 12% of them singletons. V was pared by 5 bases and J by 0 bases, with 8 bases between. Per the germline V gene, CDR1 is MDHEN and CDR2 is SYDVKM. This CDR3 is 14 amino acids long. The sample holds a few counts of this clonotype. The receptor was isolated from a male donor with ankylosing spondylitis or in good health (not recorded which). V and J are TRBV28 and TRBJ2-1; D is undetermined. The sequenced material came from blood. In DNA, the CDR3 is TGTGCCAGCAGTATCAGGAGCTCCTACAATGAGCAGTTCTTC. Protein product: CASSIRSSYNEQFF.